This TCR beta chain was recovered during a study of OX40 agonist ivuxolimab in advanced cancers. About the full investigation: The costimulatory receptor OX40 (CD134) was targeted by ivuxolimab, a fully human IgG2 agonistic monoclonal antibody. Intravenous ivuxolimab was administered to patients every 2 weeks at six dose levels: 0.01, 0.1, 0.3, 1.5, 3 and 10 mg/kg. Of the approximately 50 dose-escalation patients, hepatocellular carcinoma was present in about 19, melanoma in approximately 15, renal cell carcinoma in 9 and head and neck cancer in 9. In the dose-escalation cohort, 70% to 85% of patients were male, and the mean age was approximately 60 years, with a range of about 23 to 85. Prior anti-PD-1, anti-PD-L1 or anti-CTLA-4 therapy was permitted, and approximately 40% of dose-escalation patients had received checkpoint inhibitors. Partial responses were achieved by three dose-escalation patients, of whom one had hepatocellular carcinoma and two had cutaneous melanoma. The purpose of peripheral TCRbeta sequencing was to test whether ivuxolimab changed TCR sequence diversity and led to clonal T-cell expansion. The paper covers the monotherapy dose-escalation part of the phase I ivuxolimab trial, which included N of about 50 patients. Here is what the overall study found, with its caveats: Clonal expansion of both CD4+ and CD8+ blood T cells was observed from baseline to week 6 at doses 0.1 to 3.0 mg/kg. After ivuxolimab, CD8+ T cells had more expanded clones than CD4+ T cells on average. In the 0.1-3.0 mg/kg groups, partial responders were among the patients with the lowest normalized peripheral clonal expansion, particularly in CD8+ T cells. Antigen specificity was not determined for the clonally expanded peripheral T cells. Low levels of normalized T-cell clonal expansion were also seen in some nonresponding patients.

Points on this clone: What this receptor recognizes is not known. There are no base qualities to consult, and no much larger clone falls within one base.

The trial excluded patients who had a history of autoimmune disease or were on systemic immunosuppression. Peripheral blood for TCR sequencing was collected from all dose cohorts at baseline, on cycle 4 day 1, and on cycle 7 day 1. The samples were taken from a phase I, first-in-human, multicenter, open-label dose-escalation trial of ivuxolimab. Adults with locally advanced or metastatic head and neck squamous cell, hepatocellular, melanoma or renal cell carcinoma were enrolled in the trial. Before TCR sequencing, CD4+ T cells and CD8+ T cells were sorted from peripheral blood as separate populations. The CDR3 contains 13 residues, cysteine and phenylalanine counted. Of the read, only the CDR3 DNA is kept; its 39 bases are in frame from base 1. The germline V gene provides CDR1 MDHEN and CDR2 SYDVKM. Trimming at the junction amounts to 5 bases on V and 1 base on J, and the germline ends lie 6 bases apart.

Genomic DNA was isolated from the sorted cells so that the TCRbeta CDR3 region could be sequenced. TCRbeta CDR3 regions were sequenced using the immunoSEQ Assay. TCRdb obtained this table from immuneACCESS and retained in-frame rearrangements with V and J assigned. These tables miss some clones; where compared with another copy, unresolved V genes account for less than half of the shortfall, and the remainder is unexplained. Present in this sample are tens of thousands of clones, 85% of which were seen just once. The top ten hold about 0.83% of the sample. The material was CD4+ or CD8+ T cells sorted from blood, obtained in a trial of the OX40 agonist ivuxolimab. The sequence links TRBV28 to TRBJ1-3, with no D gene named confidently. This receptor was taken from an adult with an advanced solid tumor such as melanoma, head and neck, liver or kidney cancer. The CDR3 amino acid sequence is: CASSPASGNTIYF. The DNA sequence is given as TGTGCCAGCAGTCCTGCGTCTGGAAACACCATATATTTT.